These T cell receptor beta chains were read from a single sample in a study of CD8 T cells in Susac syndrome. TCRdb processed the immunoSEQ multiplex PCR reads anew with MiXCR; each CDR3 protein has one entry. The table shows about 240,000 distinct CDR3 sequences, with about 96% occurring only once. Source material: CD4+ T cells from PBMCs. The receptor set was obtained from a human donor with Susac syndrome. CDR3s include the opening cysteine and the closing phenylalanine or tryptophan. The order of the fields is V gene, J gene, CDR3 protein.

>TRBV29-1|TRBJ1-1
CSVEQGANAEAFF
>TRBV5-6|TRBJ2-4
CASSLGRGIQYF
>TRBV28|TRBJ2-5
CASTQRETQYF
>TRBV7-3|TRBJ2-7
CASSLRPGQGYEQYF
>TRBV30|TRBJ2-5
CAWSGGHLTETQYF
>TRBV9|TRBJ2-5
CASSGDLYKETQYF
>TRBV18|TRBJ1-1
CASSPRTGENTEAFF
>TRBV7-6|TRBJ2-3
CASSLAGHFTDTQYF
>TRBV5-1|TRBJ2-5
CASRGGTGGETQYF
>TRBV29-1|TRBJ2-1
CSVLAGGGNNEQFF
>TRBV6-5|TRBJ1-1
CASSYGWEREAFF
>TRBV29-1|TRBJ1-1
CSGGQGRTEAFF
>TRBV3-1|TRBJ2-1
CASEERTGTSTMGPRSEQFF
>TRBV29-1|TRBJ2-7
CSVDVVNEQYF
>TRBV7-3|TRBJ2-5
CASSLSGQGIGETQYF
>TRBV30|TRBJ2-6
CAWSVPPHSSGANVLTF